This T cell receptor (beta chain) was obtained from a study of early T cells in non-severe SARS-CoV-2 infection. Each CDR3 protein gets one entry after TCRdb re-called the 5' RACE reads with MiXCR. Of some 96,000 distinct CDR3 sequences listed, 14% to 15% were seen once; the top ten hold around 5.8%. CDR1 and CDR2 from the germline V gene are MNHEY and SMNVEV (reference sequence). Trimming removed 8 bases at V and 2 bases at J, with 3 bases between. CDR3 length: 10 amino acids. V usage is TRBV27 and J usage is TRBJ2-5; D is uncertain. This sequence originates from an adult who was a healthcare worker with PCR-confirmed SARS-CoV-2 infection or an uninfected control (not recorded which). Sequencing was carried out using whole blood. CDR3 in DNA: TGTGCCAGCGGACAAGAGACCCAGTACTTC. This translates into CASGQETQYF.